The 30 T cell receptor beta chains below come from one sample, sequenced in a study of shared clonotypes between healthy human individuals. Sequencing used immunoSEQ multiplex PCR; TCRdb keeps in-frame clones, though not all of them. The sample records over a million clones, approximately 80% being singletons. Sequenced input: memory CD4+ T cells from PBMCs. Subset given: CD45RA-negative fraction. These TCRs come from a young man in good health. Some clones in this sample may be carry-over from other donors' samples.

The V gene is TRBV7-9, the J gene TRBJ2-3; 11 bases map to TRBD2. This CDR3 region has 18 residues. The germline V gene encodes CDR1 SEHNR and CDR2 FQNEAQ (reference sequence). V dropped 4 bases and J dropped 3; count of bases not matched to a gene: 12. The CDR3 sequence is CASSYLRLAGSVTDTQYF. CDR3 coding DNA: TGTGCCAGCAGCTACCTAAGACTAGCGGGGAGTGTTACAGATACGCAGTATTTT.

The V call is TRBV10-2, the J call TRBJ1-1, with a weak D call TRBD1 (5 bases). Germline CDR1 reads WSHSY; CDR2 reads SAAADI. The CDR3 is 13 amino acids. Trimming removed 4 bases from V and 5 bases from J, with 11 bases in between. CDR3 nucleotides: TGCGCCAGCAGTGTCCCGGGGGATACTGAAGCTTTCTTT. Residues: CASSVPGDTEAFF.

The chain links TRBV4-1 to TRBJ2-7, with TRBD2 identical over 8 bases. The germline V gene has CDR1 MGHRA and CDR2 YSYEKL. Trimming cost V 0 bases and J 5 bases; bases outside gene matches: 3. The length of the CDR3 is 14 residues. The CDR3 DNA reads as TGCGCCAGCAGCCAAGACGGGACTAGTAACGAGCAGTACTTC. It yields the protein CASSQDGTSNEQYF.

This chain uses TRBV5-1 with TRBJ2-5, with D uncertain. Germline V gene lookup returns CDR1 SGHRS and CDR2 YFSETQ. The CDR3 is 13 residues long. Trimming shortened V by 0 bases and J by 5 bases, and 8 bases separated the two germline ends. The CDR3 DNA is TGCGCCAGCAGCTTGGCGGTTGGGGAGACCCAGTACTTC. This codes for CASSLAVGETQYF. Drawing the rest from reference TRBV5-1 and TRBJ2-5, the complete variable domain is KAGVTQTPRYLIKTRGQQVTLSCSPISGHRSVSWYQQTPGQGLQFLFEYFSETQRNKGNFPGRFSGRQFSNSRSEMNVSTLELGDSALYLCASSLAVGETQYFGPGTRLLVL.

About this clone itself: Other DNA sequences from this sample encode an identical CDR3 as well. The chain combines TRBV28 with TRBJ1-2, with no clear D. V lost 3 bases, J lost 8 bases, and 7 bases lay in between. This CDR3 contains 11 residues. Germline V gives CDR1 MDHEN, CDR2 SYDVKM. As DNA, the CDR3 is TGTGCCAGCAGTTTCTTCGGAGGCTACACCTTC. The encoded protein is CASSFFGGYTF.

The V gene is TRBV2, the J gene TRBJ1-1; D is unresolved. V lost 1 base, J lost 0 bases, and 15 bases lay in between. The CDR3 totals 17 residues. Germline-derived CDR1 and CDR2 are SNHLY and FYNNEI. The CDR3 sequence: CASSEEGNSPMNTEAFF. The CDR3 DNA is TGTGCCAGCAGTGAAGAAGGGAACAGCCCTATGAACACTGAAGCTTTCTTT. The entire variable domain, with the rest obtained from reference TRBV2 and TRBJ1-1, is as follows: EPEVTQTPSHQVTQMGQEVILRCVPISNHLYFYWYRQILGQKVEFLVSFYNNEISEKSEIFDDQFSVERPDGSNFTLKIRSTKLEDSAMYFCASSEEGNSPMNTEAFFGQGTRLTVV.

Note on this clone: One junction end disagrees with the germline gene, perhaps due to a read error. V and J are TRBV5-6 and TRBJ2-5; D might be TRBD2 (5 bases). The CDR3 runs to 14 residues. CDR1 and CDR2 from the germline V gene are SGHDT and YYEEEE. The CDR3 nucleotides read TGTGCCAGCAACTTGCGGGCCACCCGGGAGACCCAGTACTTC. This codes for CASNLRATRETQYF. Drawing the rest from reference TRBV5-6 and TRBJ2-5, the complete variable domain is DAGVTQSPTHLIKTRGQQVTLRCSPKSGHDTVSWYQQALGQGPQFIFQYYEEEERQRGNFPDRFSGHQFPNYSSELNVNALLLGDSALYLCASNLRATRETQYFGPGTRLLVL.

This rearrangement joins TRBV7-9 to TRBJ1-4; no reliable D call. The CDR3 loop spans 16 amino acids. Trimming shortened V by 0 bases and J by 0 bases, and 8 bases separated the two germline ends. From germline, CDR1 is SEHNR and CDR2 FQNEAQ (reference sequence). CDR3 in DNA: TGTGCCAGCAGCTTAGCGATCGGTGCAACTAATGAAAAACTGTTTTTT. It encodes CASSLAIGATNEKLFF.

This clone was found once. This sequence joins TRBV5-4 and TRBJ2-3; 7 nucleotides agree with TRBD2. J gave up 3 bases and V 1 base, and 5 bases lay outside the gene matches. From germline, CDR1 is SGHNT and CDR2 YYREEE (reference sequence). The CDR3 runs 15 residues. As DNA, the CDR3 is TGTGCCAGCAGCTTGCTAGCGGAGATGACAGATACGCAGTATTTT. Amino acid sequence: CASSLLAEMTDTQYF.

J is TRBJ2-7 and V is TRBV6-6, with D possibly TRBD2 on 6 matching bases. Germline CDR1 reads MNHNY; CDR2 reads SVGAGI (reference sequence). V lost 4 bases and J 5 bases, leaving 15 bases between the germline ends. This CDR3 has 14 residues. The CDR3 sequence is CASSFGDSTDEQYF. CDR3 nucleotide sequence: TGTGCCAGCAGTTTTGGGGACTCCACGGACGAGCAGTACTTC.

Here the CDR3 reads CASSSGTRKTGELFF. The CDR3 nucleotides read TGTGCCAGCAGTTCCGGGACAAGAAAAACCGGGGAGCTGTTTTTT. The chain employs TRBV6-5 and TRBJ2-2; D is perhaps TRBD1 (6 bases). V was clipped by 4 bases and J by 5 bases, with 14 bases between them. CDR1 is MNHEY, CDR2 SVGAGI, per germline. This CDR3 spans 15 amino acids.

The V call is TRBV2, the J call TRBJ2-3; a weak D match, TRBD2 (5 bases). The CDR3 is 14 residues long. Trimming stripped 8 bases from V and 1 base from J, with 13 bases between. The germline V gene has CDR1 SNHLY and CDR2 FYNNEI. As DNA, the CDR3 is TGTGCCAGCGGAGCTAGCTTCGGCACAGATACGCAGTATTTT. This encodes CASGASFGTDTQYF.

V and J are TRBV29-1 and TRBJ2-7, with TRBD1 matching 11 bases. CDR1 and CDR2 (germline): SQVTM, ANQGSEA. This CDR3 has 15 amino acids. After removal of 1 base from V and 7 bases from J, the junction contained 9 bases not matched to a gene. CDR3 bases: TGCAGCGTTGAAGCACCGGGACAGGGGGTGCGGGAGCAGTACTTC. It codes for CSVEAPGQGVREQYF.

CDR3 sequence: CASSAKTGAREKLFF. CDR3 DNA: TGTGCCAGCAGCGCTAAGACAGGGGCGAGAGAAAAACTGTTTTTT. The chain combines TRBV9 with TRBJ1-4; 8 nucleotides match TRBD1. The CDR3 spans 15 residues. Germline trimming cut 3 bases from V and 8 bases from J; bases unmatched to any gene: 9. Germline values: CDR1 SGDLS, CDR2 YYNGEE.

The gene calls are TRBV30 and TRBJ2-5, with 13 bases that match TRBD2. Near its end, the DNA agrees better with TRBJ2-7, so the J call may be wrong. CDR1 GTSNPN and CDR2 SVGIG come from the germline V gene (reference sequence). The CDR3 has 16 amino acids. This CDR3 reads CACPAGTSGDSYEQYF. CDR3 bases: TGTGCCTGTCCGGCAGGGACTAGCGGGGACTCCTACGAGCAGTACTTC.

The V gene is TRBV7-2, the J gene TRBJ2-7, with TRBD2 matching over 10 bases. The CDR3 is 15 amino acids. CDR1 and CDR2 (germline): SGHTA, FQGNSA. Losses at the gene ends were 5 bases for V and 3 bases for J; bases not matched to a gene: 7. CDR3 loop: CASSPSLAGNYEQYF. For the CDR3, the DNA is TGTGCCAGCAGCCCCTCACTAGCGGGGAACTACGAGCAGTACTTC.

V usage is TRBV20-1 and J usage is TRBJ1-1; D unresolved. The CDR3 loop spans 10 amino acids. The V and J ends lost 3 bases and 5 bases respectively, with 4 bases between them. Germline CDR1 reads DFQATT; CDR2 reads SNEGSKA (reference sequence). The CDR3, as DNA: TGCAGTGCTAGGAAGACTGAAGCTTTCTTT. Protein sequence: CSARKTEAFF.

This rearrangement joins TRBV5-1 to TRBJ2-2; 8 positions match TRBD2. The CDR3 has 15 amino acids. The germline CDR1 and CDR2 sequences are SGHRS and YFSETQ. The V gene end was trimmed by 4 bases and the J gene end by 6 bases; junction bases not matched to a gene: 8. This CDR3 is CASSRSGRKAGELFF. CDR3 nucleotides: TGCGCCAGCAGCCGGAGCGGGAGAAAGGCCGGGGAGCTGTTTTTT.

The chain couples TRBV5-5 to TRBJ2-7, with D uncertain. The ends were cut back, 0 bases at V and 2 bases at J, with 9 bases in the middle. CDR1 is SGHKS, CDR2 YYEKEE, per germline (reference sequence). This CDR3 is built from 14 residues. The CDR3 region has the DNA TGTGCCAGCAGCTTGGATCCCGGAGCCTACGAGCAGTACTTC. It specifies CASSLDPGAYEQYF. The full variable domain, completed using reference TRBV5-5 and TRBJ2-7, is DAGVTQSPTHLIKTRGQQVTLRCSPISGHKSVSWYQQVLGQGPQFIFQYYEKEERGRGNFPDRFSARQFPNYSSELNVNALLLGDSALYLCASSLDPGAYEQYFGPGTRLTVT.

The gene calls are TRBV28 and TRBJ2-3, with a weak D call TRBD2 (5 bases). Germline CDR1 MDHEN, CDR2 SYDVKM. V was cut by 7 bases and J by 3 bases, with 17 bases left in between. This CDR3 region has 15 residues. Written as DNA, the CDR3 is TGTGCCAGCAACCGCCCAGGACGAGGGACAGATACGCAGTATTTT. The encoded protein is CASNRPGRGTDTQYF.

The V call is TRBV5-4, the J call TRBJ2-2; 14 bases map to TRBD2. This CDR3 has 16 amino acids. Trimming removed 4 bases from V and 6 bases from J; junction bases left unmatched: 5. The germline gives CDR1 SGHNT, CDR2 YYREEE (reference sequence). DNA of the CDR3: TGTGCCAGCAGCCAACTGACTAGCGGGGGGGCCGGGGAGCTGTTTTTT. Residues: CASSQLTSGGAGELFF.

V is TRBV9 and J is TRBJ2-2; D is unclear. There are 14 residues in the CDR3. Per the germline V gene, CDR1 is SGDLS and CDR2 is YYNGEE. Trimming pared 4 bases from V and 1 base from J, leaving 8 bases between. CDR3 protein: CASSPRLNTGELFF. CDR3 bases: TGTGCCAGCAGCCCCCGACTGAACACCGGGGAGCTGTTTTTT.

V usage is TRBV6-5 and J usage is TRBJ2-3; 9 bases align to TRBD2. Per the germline V gene, CDR1 is MNHEY and CDR2 is SVGAGI. Germline trimming cut 7 bases from V and 1 base from J; bases unmatched to any gene: 3. This CDR3 region has 14 residues. In DNA, the CDR3 is TGTGCCAGCAAGCGGGAGGTTGGCACAGATACGCAGTATTTT. It encodes CASKREVGTDTQYF.

The table lists this clone with many counts. This chain's CDR3 is CASSLEFRWASGVNIQYF. The DNA for the CDR3 is TGTGCCAGCAGCTTAGAATTTAGATGGGCTAGCGGGGTAAACATTCAGTACTTC. V and J are TRBV7-8 and TRBJ2-4; 9 bases are shared with TRBD2. Unmatched junction bases numbered 13, after V lost 1 base and J lost 6 bases. Germline V gives CDR1 SGHVS, CDR2 FQNEAQ. This CDR3 has 18 amino acids.

The rearrangement uses TRBV18 and TRBJ1-2; 7 bases map to TRBD1. The V and J ends lost 1 base and 5 bases, in that order; junction bases with no gene match: 13. Germline V gene sequence: CDR1 KGHSH, CDR2 LQKENI. This CDR3 region has 17 residues. CDR3 nucleotide sequence: TGTGCCAGCTCACCACTCCCAGGGACAGCGAAGGAATATGGCTACACCTTC. Amino acid sequence: CASSPLPGTAKEYGYTF. Looking up the rest from reference TRBV18 and TRBJ1-2 gives the full variable domain: NAGVMQNPRHLVRRRGQEARLRCSPMKGHSHVYWYRQLPEEGLKFMVYLQKENIIDESGMPKERFSAEFPKEGPSILRIQQVVRGDSAAYFCASSPLPGTAKEYGYTFGSGTRLTVV.

This clone has a single count. The V and J genes are TRBV5-1 and TRBJ1-1; TRBD1 might be the D (5 bases). CDR3 length: 14 residues. Germline V gives CDR1 SGHRS, CDR2 YFSETQ. V lost 7 bases and J 0 bases, leaving 13 bases between the germline ends. The CDR3 spells CASALGGMNTEAFF. The CDR3 bases are TGCGCCAGCGCCCTCGGGGGAATGAACACTGAAGCTTTCTTT.

This clone was detected only a few times. J is TRBJ2-1 and V is TRBV14; TRBD2 is a possible D gene (6 bases). Germline V gene lookup returns CDR1 SGHDN and CDR2 FVKESK. The CDR3 is made up of 18 amino acids. Trimming shortened V by 0 bases and J by 9 bases, and 24 bases separated the two germline ends. CDR3 amino acids: CASSQEDGWRGSRSEQFF. CDR3 nucleotide sequence: TGTGCCAGCAGCCAAGAAGATGGGTGGAGGGGCAGTAGGAGTGAGCAGTTCTTC.

V and J are TRBV6-5 and TRBJ2-7; 7 bases fit TRBD1. Trimming took 5 bases from V and 3 from J; bases not matched to a gene: 4. CDR1 is MNHEY and CDR2 is SVGAGI in the germline V gene. The length of the CDR3 is 13 residues. The CDR3 nucleotides read TGTGCCAGCAGTCGGGACAGCTACTACGAGCAGTACTTC. Protein: CASSRDSYYEQYF.

The rearrangement uses TRBV5-6 and TRBJ2-7; D is undetermined. V lost 0 bases to trimming and J lost 2 bases, with 12 bases between them. Looked up from germline, CDR1 is SGHDT and CDR2 is YYEEEE. The CDR3 consists of 15 residues. CDR3 bases: TGTGCCAGCAGCTTGGCATTTATCAGAGCCTACGAGCAGTACTTC. Protein sequence: CASSLAFIRAYEQYF.

V is TRBV7-9 and J is TRBJ1-5; D may be TRBD1 (5 bases). V was trimmed by 5 bases and J by 1 base, leaving 12 bases between them. The germline CDR1 and CDR2 sequences are SEHNR and FQNEAQ (reference sequence). The CDR3 loop spans 15 amino acids. CDR3 nucleotides: TGTGCCAGCAGCCCAGGGCGAGAAAGCAATCAGCCCCAGCATTTT. This translates into CASSPGRESNQPQHF.